This note documents a single T cell receptor (beta chain) sequence. The sample carries other DNA sequences with the same CDR3. This entry is derived from a study of blood T cell repertoires in COVID-19. Study-level information: Some COVID-19 samples were acute and others convalescent; all came from the United States, Italy and Spain.

Those who participated ranged in age from 18 to 89 years and resided in about two dozen US areas. TCRdb keeps only in-frame clones here, not all; method: immunoSEQ multiplex PCR. The table includes around 320,000 clones, 90% detected once. Trimming removed 3 bases from V and 0 bases from J, with 9 bases in between. The CDR3 loop spans 15 amino acids. Looked up from germline, CDR1 is MDHEN and CDR2 is SYDVKM. This sequence was found in a young woman with acute COVID-19. What was sequenced was PBMCs or T cells enriched from blood (not recorded which). The V and J genes are TRBV28 and TRBJ1-5; D is perhaps TRBD1 (6 bases). This chain's CDR3 is CASSFGRGSNQPQHF. The CDR3 DNA reads TGTGCCAGCAGTTTCGGCAGGGGTAGCAATCAGCCCCAGCATTTT. Full variable domain (outside the CDR3, taken from reference TRBV28 and TRBJ1-5): DVKVTQSSRYLVKRTGEKVFLECVQDMDHENMFWYRQDPGLGLRLIYFSYDVKMKEKGDIPEGYSVSREKKERFSLILESASTNQTSMYLCASSFGRGSNQPQHFGDGTRLSIL.